This T cell receptor (beta chain) was retrieved from a study of T cell responses to AZD1222 COVID-19 vaccine. Clones were sequenced by immunoSEQ multiplex PCR, and TCRdb holds only the in-frame ones, with some missing. The data contain around 120,000 clones, 70% to 90% of them singletons. Trimming removed 8 bases from V and 8 bases from J, with 12 bases in between. The CDR3 runs 11 residues. Germline-derived CDR1 and CDR2 are MGHDK and SYGVNS. The receptor was derived from an adult who received the AZD1222 COVID-19 vaccine. The starting material was peripheral blood, obtained 28 days after the second AZD1222 dose. This sequence joins TRBV25-1 and TRBJ1-2; D is ambiguous. CDR3 sequence (DNA): TGTGCCAGCCGGACTACTCAGGGCTACACCTTC. It codes for CASRTTQGYTF.